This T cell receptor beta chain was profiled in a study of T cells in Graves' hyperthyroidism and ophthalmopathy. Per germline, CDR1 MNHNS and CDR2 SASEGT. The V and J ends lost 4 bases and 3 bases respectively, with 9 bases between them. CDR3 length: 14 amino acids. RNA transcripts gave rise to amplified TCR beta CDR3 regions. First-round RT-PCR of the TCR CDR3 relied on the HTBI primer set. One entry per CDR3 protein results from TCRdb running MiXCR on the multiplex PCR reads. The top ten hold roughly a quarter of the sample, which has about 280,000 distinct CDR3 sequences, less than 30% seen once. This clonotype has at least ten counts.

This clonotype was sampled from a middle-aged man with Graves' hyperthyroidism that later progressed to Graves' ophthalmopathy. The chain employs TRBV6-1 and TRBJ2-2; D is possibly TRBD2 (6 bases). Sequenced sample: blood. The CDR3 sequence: CASSAGAYTGELFF. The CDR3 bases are TGTGCCAGCAGTGCGGGAGCCTACACCGGGGAGCTGTTTTTT.